These 31 T cell receptor beta chains came from one sample sequenced in a study of blood T cell repertoires in COVID-19. Repertoires were generated with immunoSEQ multiplex PCR, while TCRdb's copy carries only in-frame clones and drops some. The sample lists 44,000 or so clones, 83% seen once, with less than 9.5% in the top ten. Sample: peripheral blood. Source of these receptors: an elderly man in a cohort sampled during active COVID-19.

The chain couples TRBV10-1 to TRBJ2-5; 9 bases map to TRBD1. The CDR3 contains 16 residues. V shed 0 bases, J shed 1 base, and the junction held 3 bases outside the gene matches. Germline CDR1 and CDR2: WNHNN and SYGVQD (reference sequence). The CDR3 protein is CASSESPGQGQETQYF. The CDR3 bases are TGCGCCAGCAGTGAGTCTCCGGGACAGGGCCAAGAGACCCAGTACTTC.

The rearrangement joins TRBV6-5 to TRBJ2-2; a weak D match, TRBD1 (5 bases). V was clipped by 6 bases and J by 7 bases, with 12 bases between them. In germline, CDR1 is MNHEY, CDR2 SVGAGI. The CDR3 sequence is 13 residues long. CDR3 region: CASSPQGIGELFF. For the CDR3, the DNA is TGTGCCAGCAGCCCGCAGGGAATCGGGGAGCTGTTTTTT.

This clone was seen a few times. The chain has TRBV7-2 and TRBJ2-7; 8 bases line up with TRBD1. V lost 4 bases and J lost 3; bases outside the gene matches: 5. The germline CDR1 and CDR2 sequences are SGHTA and FQGNSA. The CDR3 sequence is 14 residues long. The CDR3 here is CASSSGQGFYEQYF. The CDR3, as DNA: TGTGCCAGCAGCTCCGGACAGGGTTTCTACGAGCAGTACTTC.

The CDR3 spells CASSLTGHEQYF. CDR3 DNA sequence: TGTGCCAGCAGTTTAACAGGCCACGAGCAGTACTTC. The chain carries TRBV28 and TRBJ2-7; TRBD1 is a possible D gene (5 bases). In germline, CDR1 is MDHEN, CDR2 SYDVKM. CDR3 length equals 12 residues. The germline V and J ends were trimmed by 2 bases and 5 bases, with 7 bases remaining between them.

The chain uses TRBV30 and TRBJ2-7, with D perhaps TRBD1 (6 bases). Germline V gene sequence: CDR1 GTSNPN, CDR2 SVGIG (reference sequence). The V and J ends lost 7 bases and 6 bases respectively, with 19 bases between them. CDR3 length: 13 amino acids. The CDR3, as DNA: TGTGCCTCGACCGACAGGTGGGGGTTCGAGCAGTACTTC. Protein product: CASTDRWGFEQYF.

The V gene is TRBV28, the J gene TRBJ2-7; perhaps TRBD2 as D (6 bases). V was pared by 7 bases and J by 1 base, with 11 bases between. The CDR3 spans 13 residues. CDR1 and CDR2 (germline): MDHEN, SYDVKM. The CDR3 loop is CASNRGGSYEQYF. The CDR3 DNA reads TGTGCCAGCAATCGTGGGGGGTCCTACGAGCAGTACTTC.

V is TRBV27 and J is TRBJ1-5, with 7 bases matching TRBD1. CDR1 and CDR2 (germline): MNHEY, SMNVEV (reference sequence). Germline trimming cut 2 bases from V and 4 bases from J; bases unmatched to any gene: 8. The length of the CDR3 is 16 residues. The CDR3 nucleotides read TGTGCCAGCAGTTTAAGGTCAGGGGGTGGAAATCAGCCCCAGCATTTT. It translates to CASSLRSGGGNQPQHF.

The chain carries TRBV28 and TRBJ2-7, with a tentative D call TRBD1 (6 bases). This CDR3 is 19 amino acids long. Per germline, CDR1 MDHEN and CDR2 SYDVKM. Trimming shortened V by 3 bases and J by 1 base, and 25 bases separated the two germline ends. CDR3 bases: TGTGCCAGCAGTTTTCCGGGGTTTCCCTCCGGGACATTGTCCTACGAGCAGTACTTC. Amino acids: CASSFPGFPSGTLSYEQYF.

The V and J genes are TRBV28 and TRBJ2-5; no reliable D call. CDR1 MDHEN and CDR2 SYDVKM come from the germline V gene. V lost 6 bases and J 1 base, leaving 12 bases between the germline ends. This CDR3 contains 14 residues. The CDR3, as DNA: TGTGCCAGCAGGGAGATTGCCCTCCAAGAGACCCAGTACTTC. Translation gives CASREIALQETQYF.

This rearrangement joins TRBV13 to TRBJ2-1, with 10 nucleotides matching TRBD2. The CDR3 is made up of 15 amino acids. Germline lookup yields CDR1 PRHDT and CDR2 FYEKMQ (reference sequence). Germline trimming cut 10 bases from V and 4 bases from J; bases unmatched to any gene: 10. CDR3 loop: CATSPVSGGYNEQFF. In DNA form, the CDR3 reads TGTGCCACCTCCCCCGTTAGCGGGGGGTACAATGAGCAGTTCTTC.

J is TRBJ1-5 and V is TRBV24-1; 8 nucleotides align to TRBD1. CDR3 length: 18 amino acids. The V and J ends lost 2 bases and 2 bases, in that order; junction bases with no gene match: 10. CDR1 is KGHDR and CDR2 is SFDVKD in the germline V gene. CDR3 bases: TGTGCCACCAGTGATTCGGCAGGGGGCGTGGGAGGCAATCAGCCCCAGCATTTT. The encoded protein is CATSDSAGGVGGNQPQHF.

The chain has TRBV5-6 and TRBJ2-2, with D possibly being TRBD1 (6 bases). The CDR3 consists of 17 residues. V lost 5 bases, J lost 3 bases, and 20 bases lay in between. The germline CDR1 and CDR2 sequences are SGHDT and YYEEEE. CDR3 sequence (DNA): TGTGCCAGCAGACGTTTAGGAACAGGGATTTACACCGGGGAGCTGTTTTTT. Translating it yields CASRRLGTGIYTGELFF. Variable domain in full (rest from reference TRBV5-6 and TRBJ2-2): DAGVTQSPTHLIKTRGQQVTLRCSPKSGHDTVSWYQQALGQGPQFIFQYYEEEERQRGNFPDRFSGHQFPNYSSELNVNALLLGDSALYLCASRRLGTGIYTGELFFGEGSRLTVL.

The chain recombines TRBV20-1 with TRBJ2-3; 9 bases map to TRBD2. The V and J ends lost 3 bases and 5 bases, in that order; junction bases with no gene match: 6. CDR3 length: 14 amino acids. Germline CDR1 and CDR2: DFQATT and SNEGSKA (reference sequence). The CDR3 DNA reads as TGCAGTGCTAGTCGCGGGGGGGCCAGAGATACGCAGTATTTT. It yields the protein CSASRGGARDTQYF.

The V and J genes are TRBV6-6 and TRBJ2-7, with a tentative D call TRBD1 (6 bases). The germline V gene encodes CDR1 MNHNY and CDR2 SVGAGI (reference sequence). This CDR3 is 14 amino acids long. The V end lost 7 bases, the J end lost 0 bases, and 13 bases lay between the germline ends. The CDR3 coding sequence is TGTGCCAGCACCTGGGACATTCCCTCCTACGAGCAGTACTTC. This sequence encodes CASTWDIPSYEQYF.

The rearrangement joins TRBV7-2 to TRBJ1-1; D is unclear. V was pared by 5 bases and J by 1 base, with 5 bases between. CDR1 and CDR2 (germline): SGHTA, FQGNSA. The CDR3 length is 12 residues. Written as DNA, the CDR3 is TGTGCCAGCAGCGGGCCGAACACTGAAGCTTTCTTT. This encodes CASSGPNTEAFF.

The chain links TRBV27 to TRBJ2-1; 8 bases line up with TRBD2. V dropped 3 bases and J dropped 8; count of bases not matched to a gene: 9. Germline V gives CDR1 MNHEY, CDR2 SMNVEV (reference sequence). The CDR3 length is 15 residues. The CDR3 is CASSFPGGPVDEQFF. CDR3 nucleotides: TGTGCCAGCAGTTTCCCGGGAGGGCCAGTCGATGAGCAGTTCTTC.

This clone was detected once. This chain links TRBV6-4 with TRBJ2-3, with TRBD2 as a possible D gene (5 bases). V dropped 4 bases and J dropped 0 bases, with 14 bases sitting between them. CDR3 length: 16 residues. Germline V gene lookup returns CDR1 MRHNA and CDR2 SNTAGT. The CDR3 DNA reads as TGTGCCAGCAGTGCATCGTATACTAGAAGCACAGATACGCAGTATTTT. This codes for CASSASYTRSTDTQYF.

The V gene is TRBV7-8, the J gene TRBJ2-5, with D perhaps TRBD2 (6 bases). The germline V gene encodes CDR1 SGHVS and CDR2 FQNEAQ. The V end lost 0 bases, the J end lost 5 bases, and 13 bases lay between the germline ends. The CDR3 extends over 15 amino acids. CDR3 DNA: TGTGCCAGCAGCTTAGCGGGGCGACGGGGGGAGACCCAGTACTTC. It translates to CASSLAGRRGETQYF.

The chain is built from TRBV11-2 and TRBJ2-7; D gene uncertain. Germline V gives CDR1 SGHAT, CDR2 FQNNGV. The ends were cut back, 8 bases at V and 7 bases at J, with 12 bases in the middle. This CDR3 comprises 11 residues. CDR3 protein: CASSPAIEQYF. CDR3 in DNA: TGTGCCAGCTCACCTGCTATTGAGCAGTACTTC.

This chain joins TRBV6-2 or TRBV6-3 and TRBJ1-1; D is undetermined. V shed 2 bases and J shed 11 bases, with 12 bases lying between them. The CDR3 consists of 12 residues. Germline V CDR1 and CDR2: MNHEY, SVGEGT. CDR3: CASSYPGNEAFF. As DNA, the CDR3 is TGTGCCAGCAGTTACCCAGGCAACGAGGCTTTCTTT.

V usage is TRBV7-2 and J usage is TRBJ1-1; D unresolved. CDR1 and CDR2 (germline): SGHTA, FQGNSA. The V and J ends lost 5 bases and 3 bases respectively, with 10 bases between them. The length of the CDR3 is 13 residues. The CDR3 DNA reads TGTGCCAGCAGCCTGGTCCGGGACACTGAAGCTTTCTTT. Its protein is CASSLVRDTEAFF.

The CDR3, as DNA: TGTGCCAGCTTAACCACTGAGAACACTGAAGCTTTCTTT. This translates into CASLTTENTEAFF. This chain links TRBV18 with TRBJ1-1; D gene ambiguous. V was trimmed by 7 bases and J by 1 base, leaving 10 bases between them. Germline lookup yields CDR1 KGHSH and CDR2 LQKENI. The CDR3 is 13 amino acids.

This clone came up a few times. J is TRBJ1-1 and V is TRBV19; no clear D gene. Trimming removed 2 bases at V and 1 base at J, with 11 bases between. CDR1 is LNHDA, CDR2 SQIVND, per germline (reference sequence). The CDR3 is made up of 15 amino acids. CDR3 amino acids: CASSILDTPNTEAFF. The CDR3 DNA reads TGTGCCAGTAGTATATTAGACACACCGAACACTGAAGCTTTCTTT.

The chain links TRBV6-6 to TRBJ1-1, with a tentative D call TRBD1 (5 bases). Per the germline V gene, CDR1 is MNHNY and CDR2 is SVGAGI (reference sequence). With 7 bases removed from V and 6 bases from J, the gap between germline ends came to 18 bases. The CDR3 totals 14 residues. The CDR3 nucleotides read TGTGCCAGCACCCGAGCGGGGGTGGGCCCTGAAGCTTTCTTT. It codes for CASTRAGVGPEAFF.

The chain uses TRBV5-1 and TRBJ1-6, with no clear D. V lost 4 bases and J lost 9, with 17 bases in between. The CDR3 covers 15 residues. CDR1 SGHRS and CDR2 YFSETQ come from the germline V gene. The CDR3 DNA sequence: TGCGCCAGCAGCCACCTAGACCCAATTGGTTCACCCCTCCACTTT. The encoded protein is CASSHLDPIGSPLHF.

In nucleotides, the CDR3 is TGTGCCAGCAGTACGAGGCTAGCGGGAGGTTATGAGCAGTTCTTC. Its translation: CASSTRLAGGYEQFF. The V and J genes are TRBV27 and TRBJ2-1; 11 bases agree with TRBD2. CDR1 and CDR2 (germline): MNHEY, SMNVEV (reference sequence). V shed 5 bases and J 8 bases; nucleotides not matched to a gene: 8. CDR3 length: 15 residues.

The CDR3 loop reads CASSSLAGVGTDTQYF. CDR3 bases: TGCGCCAGCAGTTCCCTAGCGGGGGTCGGGACAGATACGCAGTATTTT. This chain connects TRBV10-2 to TRBJ2-3, with TRBD2 matching over 10 bases. CDR1 and CDR2 from the germline V gene are WSHSY and SAAADI. CDR3 length: 16 amino acids. The V segment lost 5 bases and the J segment 3 bases; nucleotides outside the gene matches: 8.

This rearrangement joins TRBV18 to TRBJ2-7; D is perhaps TRBD2 (5 bases). CDR3 length: 16 amino acids. CDR1 is KGHSH, CDR2 LQKENI, per germline. The V gene lost 8 bases and the J gene lost 3 bases, with 23 bases spanning the gap. The CDR3 DNA reads TGTGCCAGCACCCTAGCCCTTGCCGCCTCTAGCTACGAGCAGTACTTC. This sequence encodes CASTLALAASSYEQYF.

This rearrangement joins TRBV11-2 to TRBJ1-2; D unresolved. V lost 5 bases and J lost 4, with 17 bases in between. Germline V gene sequence: CDR1 SGHAT, CDR2 FQNNGV. The length of the CDR3 is 15 residues. Here the CDR3 DNA reads TGTGCCAGCAGCGGTTACAGAGGGCGACCCTATGGCTACACCTTC. It translates to CASSGYRGRPYGYTF.

The chain employs TRBV6-5 and TRBJ2-2; 12 positions match TRBD2. Looked up from germline, CDR1 is MNHEY and CDR2 is SVGAGI. There are 15 residues in the CDR3. The V gene end was trimmed by 6 bases and the J gene end by 4 bases; junction bases not matched to a gene: 3. In nucleotides, the CDR3 is TGTGCCAGCAGACCGGGACTAGCGGGCACCGGGGAGCTGTTTTTT. Translating gives CASRPGLAGTGELFF.

The gene calls are TRBV4-1 and TRBJ1-2; 9 positions match TRBD1. Germline loops: CDR1 MGHRA, CDR2 YSYEKL. Trimming took 0 bases from V and 3 from J; bases not matched to a gene: 5. This CDR3 has 16 amino acids. This CDR3 is CASSQELGQGYYGYTF. The CDR3 coding sequence is TGCGCCAGCAGCCAAGAATTGGGACAGGGCTACTATGGCTACACCTTC.